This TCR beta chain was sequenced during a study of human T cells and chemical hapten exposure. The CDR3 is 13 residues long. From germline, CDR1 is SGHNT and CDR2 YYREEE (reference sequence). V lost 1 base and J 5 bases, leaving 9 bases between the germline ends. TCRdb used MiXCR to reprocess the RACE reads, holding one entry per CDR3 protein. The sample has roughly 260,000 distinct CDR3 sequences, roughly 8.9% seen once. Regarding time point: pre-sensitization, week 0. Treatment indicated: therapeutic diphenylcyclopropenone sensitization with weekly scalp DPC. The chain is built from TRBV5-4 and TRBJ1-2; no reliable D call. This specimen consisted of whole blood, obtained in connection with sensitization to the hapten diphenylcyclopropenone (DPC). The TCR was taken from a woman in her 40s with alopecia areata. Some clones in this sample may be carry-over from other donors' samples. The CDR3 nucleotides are TGTGCCAGCAGCTTGACTGTGGGGTATGGCTACACCTTC. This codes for CASSLTVGYGYTF.